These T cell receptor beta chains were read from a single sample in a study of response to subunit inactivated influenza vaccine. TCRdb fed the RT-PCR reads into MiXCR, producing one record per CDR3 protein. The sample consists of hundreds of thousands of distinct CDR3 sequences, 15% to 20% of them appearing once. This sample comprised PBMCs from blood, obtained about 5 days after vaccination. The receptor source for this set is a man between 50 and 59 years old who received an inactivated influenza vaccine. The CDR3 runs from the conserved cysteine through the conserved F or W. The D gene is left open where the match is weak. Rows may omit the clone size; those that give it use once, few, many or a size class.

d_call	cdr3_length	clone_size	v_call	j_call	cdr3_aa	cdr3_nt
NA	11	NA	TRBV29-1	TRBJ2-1	CSVEEYNEQFF	TGCAGCGTCGAGGAGTACAATGAGCAGTTCTTC
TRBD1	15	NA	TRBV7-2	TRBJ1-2	CASSLTIQGAGGYTF	TGTGCCAGCAGCTTAACTATACAGGGGGCGGGTGGCTACACCTTC
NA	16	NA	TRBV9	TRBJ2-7	CASSVGIVGRSYEQYF	TGTGCCAGCAGCGTAGGGATTGTCGGGAGATCCTACGAGCAGTACTTC
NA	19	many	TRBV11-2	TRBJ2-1	CASSHGVAWPSSSYNEQFF	TGTGCCAGCAGCCATGGGGTGGCCTGGCCCTCAAGCTCCTACAATGAGCAGTTCTTC
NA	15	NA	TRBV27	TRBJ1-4	CASAIRGPPNEKLFF	TGTGCCAGCGCCATCAGGGGACCTCCGAATGAAAAACTGTTTTTT
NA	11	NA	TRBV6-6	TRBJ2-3	CASIAADTQYF	TGTGCCAGCATCGCGGCAGATACGCAGTATTTT
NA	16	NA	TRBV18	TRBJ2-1	CASSPRNQHRLNEQFF	TGTGCCAGCTCACCAAGGAATCAGCATCGCCTAAATGAGCAGTTCTTC
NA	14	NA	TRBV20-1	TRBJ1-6	CSARETAYNSPLHF	TGCAGTGCTAGGGAGACAGCCTATAATTCACCCCTCCACTTT
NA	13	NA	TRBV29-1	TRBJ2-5	CSVGANRVSAQYF	TGCAGCGTTGGGGCCAACAGGGTTTCGGCCCAGTACTTC
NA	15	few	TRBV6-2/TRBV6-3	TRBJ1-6	CASKQPASYNSPLHF	TGTGCCAGCAAACAGCCAGCTAGTTATAATTCACCCCTCCACTTT
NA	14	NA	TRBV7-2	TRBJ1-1	CDSSLAGLFTEAFF	TGTGACAGCAGCTTAGCGGGGCTATTCACTGAAGCTTTCTTT
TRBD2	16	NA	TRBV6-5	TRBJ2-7	CASSYLGGDPSYEQYF	TGTGCCAGCAGTTACCTCGGGGGGGATCCTTCCTACGAGCAGTACTTC
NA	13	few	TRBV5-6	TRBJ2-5	CASSFTGKQTQYF	TGTGCCAGCAGCTTTACAGGGAAACAGACCCAGTACTTC
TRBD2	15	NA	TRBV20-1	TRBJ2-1	CSATGGGSSYNEQFF	TGCAGTGCTACCGGCGGGGGGAGCTCCTACAATGAGCAGTTCTTC
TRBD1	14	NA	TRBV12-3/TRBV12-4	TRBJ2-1	CAIRQGHSDFEQFF	TGTGCCATCAGACAGGGCCATAGCGACTTTGAGCAGTTCTTC
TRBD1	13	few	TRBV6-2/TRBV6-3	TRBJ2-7	CASSYSLGTGQYF	TGTGCCAGCAGTTACTCCCTCGGGACAGGGCAGTACTTC
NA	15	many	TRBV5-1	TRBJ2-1	CASSHRDGPYNEQFF	TGCGCCAGCAGCCACCGGGACGGCCCCTACAATGAGCAGTTCTTC
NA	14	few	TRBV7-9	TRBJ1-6	CASSLEQDNSPLHF	TGTGCCAGCAGCTTAGAACAGGACAATTCACCCCTCCACTTT
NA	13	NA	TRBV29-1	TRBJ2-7	CSVARTEFTEQYF	TGCAGCGTTGCGAGGACAGAGTTCACCGAGCAGTACTTC
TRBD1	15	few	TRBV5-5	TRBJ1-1	CASSPGQGTNTEAFF	TGTGCCAGCAGCCCTGGACAGGGGACTAACACTGAAGCTTTCTTT
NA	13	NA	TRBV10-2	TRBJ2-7	CASKGTVGYEQYF	TGCGCCAGCAAAGGGACGGTAGGCTACGAGCAGTACTTC
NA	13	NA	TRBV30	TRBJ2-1	CAWSGDWVREQFF	TGTGCCTGGAGTGGGGATTGGGTTCGTGAGCAGTTCTTC
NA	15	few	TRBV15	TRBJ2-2	CATSRDPRGTGELFF	TGTGCCACCAGCAGGGACCCGCGGGGCACCGGGGAGCTGTTTTTT
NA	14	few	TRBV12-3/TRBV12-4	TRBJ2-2	CASSLPSEGGELFF	TGTGCCAGCAGTTTGCCTAGCGAGGGCGGGGAGCTGTTTTTT
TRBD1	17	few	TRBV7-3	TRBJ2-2	CASSLTPGQTNTGELFF	TGTGCCAGCAGCTTAACGCCGGGACAGACGAACACCGGGGAGCTGTTTTTT
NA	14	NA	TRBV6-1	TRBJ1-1	CASSGERETAEAFF	TGTGCCAGCAGCGGTGAACGCGAGACAGCTGAAGCTTTCTTT
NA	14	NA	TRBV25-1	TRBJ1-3	CASSESTGGNTIYF	TGTGCCAGCAGTGAATCTACAGGAGGAAACACCATATATTTT
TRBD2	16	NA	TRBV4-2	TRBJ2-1	CASSQELADGWNEQFF	TGTGCCAGCAGCCAAGAACTAGCGGACGGGTGGAATGAGCAGTTCTTC
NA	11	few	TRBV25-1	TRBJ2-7	CATSGVYEQYF	TGTGCCACCTCGGGGGTCTACGAGCAGTACTTC
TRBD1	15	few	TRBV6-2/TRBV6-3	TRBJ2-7	CASSWGQAPPYEQYF	TGTGCCAGCAGCTGGGGACAGGCCCCCCCCTACGAGCAGTACTTC
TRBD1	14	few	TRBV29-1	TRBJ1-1	CSVSQGTLNTEAFF	TGCAGCGTCTCACAGGGGACCCTGAACACTGAAGCTTTCTTT
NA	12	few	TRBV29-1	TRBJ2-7	CSVGPLASEQYF	TGCAGCGTCGGTCCTCTAGCGAGCGAGCAGTACTTC
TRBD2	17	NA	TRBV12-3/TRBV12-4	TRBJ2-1	CASTILAGLAKSNEQFF	TGTGCCAGCACCATACTGGCGGGACTAGCCAAATCCAATGAGCAGTTCTTC
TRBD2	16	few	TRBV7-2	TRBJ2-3	CASSFLAGTRTDTQYF	TGTGCCAGCAGCTTCCTAGCGGGAACCCGCACAGATACGCAGTATTTT
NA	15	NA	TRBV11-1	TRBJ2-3	CASSLKTPRVDTQYF	TGTGCTAGCAGCTTAAAAACACCAAGGGTAGATACGCAGTATTTT
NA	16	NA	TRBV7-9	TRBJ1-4	CASSSQAGLPNEKLFF	TGTGCCAGCAGCTCACAGGCGGGATTACCTAATGAAAAACTGTTTTTT
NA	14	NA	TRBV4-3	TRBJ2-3	CASSQPGNTDTQYF	TGCGCCAGCAGCCAACCAGGGAACACAGATACGCAGTATTTT
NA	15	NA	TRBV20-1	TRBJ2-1	CSARNSGYSYNEQFF	TGCAGTGCTAGAAATAGCGGTTACTCCTACAATGAGCAGTTCTTC
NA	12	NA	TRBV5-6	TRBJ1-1	CASSLAANHLFF	TGTGCCAGCAGCTTGGCCGCGAACCACCTTTTCTTT
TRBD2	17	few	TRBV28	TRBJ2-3	CASSLWASGRFVDTQYF	TGTGCCAGCAGTTTATGGGCTAGCGGGAGGTTCGTAGATACGCAGTATTTT
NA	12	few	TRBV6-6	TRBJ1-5	CASSPLDQPQHF	TGTGCCAGCAGCCCCCTGGATCAGCCCCAGCATTTT
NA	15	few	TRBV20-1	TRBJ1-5	CSAKAESYSNQPQHF	TGCAGTGCTAAGGCAGAGTCCTATAGCAATCAGCCCCAGCATTTT
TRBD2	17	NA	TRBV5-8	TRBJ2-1	CASSYRASGIMWHEQFF	TGTGCCAGCAGCTACAGGGCTAGCGGGATAATGTGGCATGAGCAGTTCTTC
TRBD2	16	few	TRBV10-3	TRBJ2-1	CAISGTGTSSYNEQFF	TGTGCCATCAGTGGTACCGGGACTAGCTCCTACAATGAGCAGTTCTTC
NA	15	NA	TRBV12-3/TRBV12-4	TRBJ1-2	CASRKNRRANYGYTF	TGTGCCAGCAGGAAAAACAGGAGAGCTAACTATGGCTACACCTTC
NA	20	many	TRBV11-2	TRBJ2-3	CASSLDPGRRGRGGPDTQYF	TGTGCCAGCAGCTTAGATCCGGGGAGAAGAGGGCGGGGAGGCCCAGATACGCAGTATTTT